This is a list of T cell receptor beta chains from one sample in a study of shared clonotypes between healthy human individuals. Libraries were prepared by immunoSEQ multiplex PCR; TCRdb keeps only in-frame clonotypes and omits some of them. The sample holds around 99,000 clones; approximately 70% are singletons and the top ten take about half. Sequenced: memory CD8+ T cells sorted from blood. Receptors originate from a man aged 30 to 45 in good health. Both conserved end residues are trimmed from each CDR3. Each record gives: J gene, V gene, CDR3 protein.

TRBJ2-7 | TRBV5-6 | ASSLIGQGPYEQY
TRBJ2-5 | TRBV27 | ASSPSGMQLWTQY
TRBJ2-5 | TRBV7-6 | ASSPFESRETQY
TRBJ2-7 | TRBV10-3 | AISSATYEQY
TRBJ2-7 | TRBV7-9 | ASSPPGTFPYEQY
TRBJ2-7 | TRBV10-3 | AISESRTGGEQY
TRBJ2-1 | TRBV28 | ASSPTVQREGLYNEQF
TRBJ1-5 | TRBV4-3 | ASSLETGSNQPQH
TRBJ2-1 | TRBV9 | ASSPGTSPHEQF
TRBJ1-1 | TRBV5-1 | ANCEGFGNTEAF